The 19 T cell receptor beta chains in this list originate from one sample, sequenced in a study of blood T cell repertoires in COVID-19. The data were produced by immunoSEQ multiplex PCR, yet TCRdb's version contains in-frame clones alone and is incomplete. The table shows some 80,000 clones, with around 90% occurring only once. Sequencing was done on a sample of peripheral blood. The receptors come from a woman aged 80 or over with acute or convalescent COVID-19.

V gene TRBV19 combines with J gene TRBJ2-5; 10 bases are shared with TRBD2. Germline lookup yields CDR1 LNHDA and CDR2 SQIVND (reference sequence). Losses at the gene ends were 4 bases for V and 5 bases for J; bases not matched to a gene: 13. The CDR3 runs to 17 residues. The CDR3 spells CASSTRNSGRRGETQYF. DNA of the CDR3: TGTGCCAGTAGTACTCGTAATAGCGGGAGGAGAGGGGAGACCCAGTACTTC. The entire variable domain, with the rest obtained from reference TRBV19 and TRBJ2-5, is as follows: DGGITQSPKYLFRKEGQNVTLSCEQNLNHDAMYWYRQDPGQGLRLIYYSQIVNDFQKGDIAEGYSVSREKKESFPLTVTSAQKNPTAFYLCASSTRNSGRRGETQYFGPGTRLLVL.

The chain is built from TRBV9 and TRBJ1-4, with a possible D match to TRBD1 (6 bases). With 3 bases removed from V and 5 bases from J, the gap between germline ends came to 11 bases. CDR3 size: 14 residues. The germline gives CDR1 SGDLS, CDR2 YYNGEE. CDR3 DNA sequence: TGTGCCAGCAGCGACAGGGAGGGCAATGAAAAACTGTTTTTT. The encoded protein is CASSDREGNEKLFF.

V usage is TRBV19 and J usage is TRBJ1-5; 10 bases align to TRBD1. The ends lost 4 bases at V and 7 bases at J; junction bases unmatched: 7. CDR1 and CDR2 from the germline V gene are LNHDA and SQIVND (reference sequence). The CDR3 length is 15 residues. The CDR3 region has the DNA TGTGCCAGTAGTACAGAGACAGGGGGCCGGCAGCCCCAGCATTTT. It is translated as CASSTETGGRQPQHF.

CDR3 sequence: CASSFTTGRGEKLFF. CDR3 DNA: TGTGCCAGCAGCTTCACGACAGGCAGGGGCGAAAAACTGTTTTTT. The V and J genes are TRBV11-1 and TRBJ1-4, with D perhaps TRBD1 (6 bases). The CDR3 runs 15 residues. V lost 3 bases, J lost 8 bases, and 16 bases lay in between. Germline CDR1 and CDR2: SGHAT and FQDESV (reference sequence).

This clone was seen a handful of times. The CDR3 region has the DNA TGCGCCAGCAGCAATAGTACCCTCCCACAAGAGACCCAGTACTTC. Its translation is CASSNSTLPQETQYF. The chain couples TRBV5-1 to TRBJ2-5; D call uncertain. The ends were cut back, 4 bases at V and 2 bases at J, with 15 bases in the middle. Germline CDR1 SGHRS, CDR2 YFSETQ. CDR3 length: 15 amino acids.

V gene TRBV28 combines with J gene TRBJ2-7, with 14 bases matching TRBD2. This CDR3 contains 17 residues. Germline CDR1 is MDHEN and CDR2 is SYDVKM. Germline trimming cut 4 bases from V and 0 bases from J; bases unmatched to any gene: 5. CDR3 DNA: TGTGCCAGCAGTTCACCCGGGACTAGCGGGAGCTCCTACGAGCAGTACTTC. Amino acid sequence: CASSSPGTSGSSYEQYF.

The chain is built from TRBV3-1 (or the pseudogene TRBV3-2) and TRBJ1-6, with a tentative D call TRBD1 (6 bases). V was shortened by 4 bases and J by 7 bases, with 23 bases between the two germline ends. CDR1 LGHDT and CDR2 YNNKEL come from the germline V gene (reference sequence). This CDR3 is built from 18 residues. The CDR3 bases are TGTGCCAGCAGCCTCCCCCGACAGGCCCAAGGGTTCAATTCACCCCTCCACTTT. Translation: CASSLPRQAQGFNSPLHF.

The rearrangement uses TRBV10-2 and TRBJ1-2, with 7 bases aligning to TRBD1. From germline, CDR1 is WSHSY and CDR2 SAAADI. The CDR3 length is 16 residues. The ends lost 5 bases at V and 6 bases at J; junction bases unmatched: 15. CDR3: CASSLIQTGVRNGYTF. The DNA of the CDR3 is TGCGCCAGCAGTCTAATACAAACAGGGGTGAGGAATGGCTACACCTTC.

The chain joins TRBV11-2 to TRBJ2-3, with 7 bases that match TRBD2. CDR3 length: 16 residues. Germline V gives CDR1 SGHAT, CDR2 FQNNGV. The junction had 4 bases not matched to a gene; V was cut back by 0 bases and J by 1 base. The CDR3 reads CASSLDQRGGTDTQYF. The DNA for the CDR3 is TGTGCCAGCAGCTTAGACCAGCGGGGCGGCACAGATACGCAGTATTTT.

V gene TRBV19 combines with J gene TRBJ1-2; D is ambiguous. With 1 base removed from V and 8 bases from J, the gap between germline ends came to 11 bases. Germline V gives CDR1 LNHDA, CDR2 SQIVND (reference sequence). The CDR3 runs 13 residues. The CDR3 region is CASSIVPGGGYTF. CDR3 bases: TGTGCCAGTAGTATAGTTCCGGGTGGCGGCTACACCTTC.

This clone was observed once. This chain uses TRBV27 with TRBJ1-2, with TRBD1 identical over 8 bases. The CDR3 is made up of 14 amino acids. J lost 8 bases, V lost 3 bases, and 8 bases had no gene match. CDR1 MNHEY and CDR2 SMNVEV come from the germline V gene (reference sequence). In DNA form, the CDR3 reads TGTGCCAGCAGTTTCCTGGACAGGGAGAGGGGCTACACCTTC. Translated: CASSFLDRERGYTF.

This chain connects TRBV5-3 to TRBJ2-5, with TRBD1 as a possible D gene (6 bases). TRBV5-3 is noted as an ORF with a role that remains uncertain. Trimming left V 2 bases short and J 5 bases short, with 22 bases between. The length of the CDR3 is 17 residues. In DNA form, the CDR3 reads TGTGCCAGAAGCTTCGAAGGACAGCCCACTCCACTGGAGACCCAGTACTTC. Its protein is CARSFEGQPTPLETQYF.

Here the CDR3 DNA reads TGTGCCAGCAGTTACTCGACGGGGAGGCAGGGCTACACCTTC. Amino acid sequence: CASSYSTGRQGYTF. V gene TRBV6-5 combines with J gene TRBJ1-2; D call uncertain. CDR1 is MNHEY and CDR2 is SVGAGI in the germline V gene. This CDR3 spans 14 amino acids. The germline V and J ends were trimmed by 0 bases and 8 bases, with 13 bases remaining between them.

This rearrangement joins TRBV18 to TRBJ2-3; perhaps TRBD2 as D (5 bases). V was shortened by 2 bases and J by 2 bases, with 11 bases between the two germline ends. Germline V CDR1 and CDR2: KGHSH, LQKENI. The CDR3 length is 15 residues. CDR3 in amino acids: CASSPGRATTDTQYF. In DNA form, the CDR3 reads TGTGCCAGCTCACCAGGGCGGGCCACCACAGATACGCAGTATTTT.

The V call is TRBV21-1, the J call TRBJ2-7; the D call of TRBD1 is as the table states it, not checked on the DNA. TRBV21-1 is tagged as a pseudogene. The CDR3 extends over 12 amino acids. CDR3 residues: CASKTGSYEQYF. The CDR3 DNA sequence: TGTGCCAGCAAGACAGGGTCCTACGAGCAGTACTTC.

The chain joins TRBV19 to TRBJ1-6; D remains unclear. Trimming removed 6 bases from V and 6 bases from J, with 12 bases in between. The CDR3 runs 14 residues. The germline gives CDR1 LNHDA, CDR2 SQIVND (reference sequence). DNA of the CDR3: TGTGCCAGTAGGCCACAGTCTGGTAATTCACCCCTCCACTTT. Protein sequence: CASRPQSGNSPLHF. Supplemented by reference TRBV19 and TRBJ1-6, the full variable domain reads DGGITQSPKYLFRKEGQNVTLSCEQNLNHDAMYWYRQDPGQGLRLIYYSQIVNDFQKGDIAEGYSVSREKKESFPLTVTSAQKNPTAFYLCASRPQSGNSPLHFGNGTRLTVT.

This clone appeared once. This chain's CDR3 is CASRTGSSYEQYF. Here the CDR3 DNA reads TGTGCCAGCAGGACAGGAAGCTCCTACGAGCAGTACTTC. This rearrangement joins TRBV6-6 to TRBJ2-7, with TRBD1 as a possible D gene (6 bases). The CDR3 extends over 13 amino acids. CDR1 MNHNY and CDR2 SVGAGI come from the germline V gene (reference sequence). V dropped 6 bases and J dropped 0 bases, with 9 bases sitting between them.

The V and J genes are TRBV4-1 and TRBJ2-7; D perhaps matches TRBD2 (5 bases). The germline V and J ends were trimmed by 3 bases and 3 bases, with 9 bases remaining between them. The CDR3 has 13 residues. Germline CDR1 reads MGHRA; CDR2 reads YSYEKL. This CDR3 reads CASSHSTSYEQYF. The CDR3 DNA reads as TGCGCCAGCAGCCACTCCACTAGCTACGAGCAGTACTTC.

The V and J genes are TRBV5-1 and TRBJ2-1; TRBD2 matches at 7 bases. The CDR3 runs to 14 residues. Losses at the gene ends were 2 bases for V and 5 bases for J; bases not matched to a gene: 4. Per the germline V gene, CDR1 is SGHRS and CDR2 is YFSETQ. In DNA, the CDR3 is TGCGCCAGCAGCTTAAGCGGGACTAACAATGAGCAGTTCTTC. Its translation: CASSLSGTNNEQFF.